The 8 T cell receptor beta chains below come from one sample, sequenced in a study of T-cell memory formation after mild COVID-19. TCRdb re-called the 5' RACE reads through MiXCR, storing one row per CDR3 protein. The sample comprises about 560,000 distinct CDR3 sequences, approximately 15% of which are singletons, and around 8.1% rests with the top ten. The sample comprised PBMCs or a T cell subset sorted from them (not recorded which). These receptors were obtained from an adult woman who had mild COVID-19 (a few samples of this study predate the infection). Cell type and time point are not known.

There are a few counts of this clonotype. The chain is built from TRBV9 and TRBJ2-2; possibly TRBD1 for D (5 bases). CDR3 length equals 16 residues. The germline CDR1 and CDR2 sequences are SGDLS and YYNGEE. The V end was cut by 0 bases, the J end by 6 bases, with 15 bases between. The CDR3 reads CASSVVQGSFAGELFF. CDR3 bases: TGTGCCAGCAGCGTAGTCCAGGGATCTTTCGCCGGGGAGCTGTTTTTT.

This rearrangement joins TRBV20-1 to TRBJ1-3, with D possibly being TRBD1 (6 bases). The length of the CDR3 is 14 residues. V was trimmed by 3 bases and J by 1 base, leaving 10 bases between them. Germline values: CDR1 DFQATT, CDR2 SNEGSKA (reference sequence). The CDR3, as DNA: TGCAGTGCTAGTGGAGGGGGTTCTGGAAACACCATATATTTT. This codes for CSASGGGSGNTIYF.

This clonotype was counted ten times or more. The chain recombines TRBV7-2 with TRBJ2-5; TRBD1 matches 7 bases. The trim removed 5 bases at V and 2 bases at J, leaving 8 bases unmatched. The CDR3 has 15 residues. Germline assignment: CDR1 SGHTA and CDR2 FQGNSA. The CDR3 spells CASSLTRGQQETQYF. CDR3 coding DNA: TGTGCCAGCAGCCTCACTCGGGGACAGCAAGAGACCCAGTACTTC. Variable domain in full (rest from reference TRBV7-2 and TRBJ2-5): GAGVSQSPSNKVTEKGKDVELRCDPISGHTALYWYRQSLGQGLEFLIYFQGNSAPDKSGLPSDRFSAERTGGSVSTLTIQRTQQEDSAVYLCASSLTRGQQETQYFGPGTRLLVL.

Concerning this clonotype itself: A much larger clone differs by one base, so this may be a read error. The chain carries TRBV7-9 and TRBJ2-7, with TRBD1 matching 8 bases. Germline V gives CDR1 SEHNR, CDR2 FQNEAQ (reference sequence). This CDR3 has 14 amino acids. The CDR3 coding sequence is TGTGCCTGCAGCCCAGGACAGGGCTTCAGCGAGCAGTACTTC. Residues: CACSPGQGFSEQYF.

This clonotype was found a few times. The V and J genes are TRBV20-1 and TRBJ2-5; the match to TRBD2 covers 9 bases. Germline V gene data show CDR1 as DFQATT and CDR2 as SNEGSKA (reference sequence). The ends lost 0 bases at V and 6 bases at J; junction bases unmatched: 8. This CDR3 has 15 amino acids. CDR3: CSARDQAGGFQTQYF. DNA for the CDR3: TGCAGTGCTAGAGATCAGGCGGGAGGGTTTCAGACCCAGTACTTC.

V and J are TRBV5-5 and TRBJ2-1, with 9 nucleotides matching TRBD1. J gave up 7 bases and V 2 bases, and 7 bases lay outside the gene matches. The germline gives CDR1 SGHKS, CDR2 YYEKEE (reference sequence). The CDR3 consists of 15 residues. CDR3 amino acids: CASSLPRTGANEQFF. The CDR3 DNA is TGTGCCAGCAGCTTACCCCGGACAGGGGCTAATGAGCAGTTCTTC.

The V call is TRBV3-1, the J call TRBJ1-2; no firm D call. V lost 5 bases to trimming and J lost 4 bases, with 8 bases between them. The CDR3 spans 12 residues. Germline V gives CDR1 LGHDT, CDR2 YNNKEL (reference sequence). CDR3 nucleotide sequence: TGTGCCAGCAGCGTCCACAGCTATGGCTACACCTTC. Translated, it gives CASSVHSYGYTF.

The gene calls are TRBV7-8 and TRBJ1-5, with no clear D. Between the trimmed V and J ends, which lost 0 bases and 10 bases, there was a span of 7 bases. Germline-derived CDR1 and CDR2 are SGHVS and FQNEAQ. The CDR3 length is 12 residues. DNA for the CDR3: TGTGCCAGCAGCTTAGCGAGTGGACCCCAGCATTTT. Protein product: CASSLASGPQHF.